The entry that follows covers one T cell receptor (beta chain) sequence. This clonotype came up a few times. It lacks a known antigen. No qualities accompany the bases; no much larger clone lies one base away. This specimen belongs to a study of post-analysis software for immune sequencing data (dated by TCRdb to between 2015 and 2017). Concerning the study at large: Recorded disease courses included relapsing-remitting, secondary progressive and progressive-relapsing multiple sclerosis, with some patients lacking subtype annotation. The patient repertoires were set against under 13 previously published healthy control repertoires from donors whose ages ranged from 6 to 25 years. A subset of samples was prepared in parallel using single-end sample barcoding, then pooled and co-amplified after Illumina adapter ligation. The investigation overall reported the following: Roughly 5 TRBV segments, including TRBV5-6, TRBV5-1 and TRBV20-1, were significantly more frequent in patients than controls. The multiple sclerosis patient group was slightly younger than the control group. Strong co-clustering of samples prepared in the same batch was shown by direct clustering with F measure, prompting a batch-effect correction. Multiple sclerosis patients had significantly lower normalized Chao1 diversity than controls, a result that suggests substantial peripheral T-cell clonal expansion.

To demonstrate the VDJtools post-analysis software, TCR beta repertoires were profiled from the peripheral blood of about 13 young patients with multiple sclerosis. The multiple sclerosis patients were children and adolescents ranging in age from roughly 6 to 15 years. The library was produced with PCR. Sequenced using an Illumina HiSeq 2500. To reduce PCR and sequencing biases, unique molecular identifiers were incorporated into the TCR beta cDNA libraries. Roughly 500,000 cDNA molecules were obtained for every 1 to 10 million input T cells, so each molecule roughly corresponded to one T cell. The same protocol used for the earlier healthy control dataset was applied to prepare and sequence the patient libraries. Samples belonging to the same batch were prepared together, multiplexed and sequenced on a shared HiSeq lane. On the authors' methods: MIGEC handled the raw barcoded reads, throwing out single-read molecular identifier groups before consensus assembly and CDR3 extraction. Clonotype tables were post-analysed with VDJtools, and diversity was normalized by down-sampling all datasets to the smallest sample size. To correct batch-related cross-sample contamination, repertoire overlap clustering matched CDR3 amino acid sequences but not nucleotide sequences. TCRdb took the public reads, trimmed them with fastp at Q25, ran MiXCR for clone calling and kept in-frame beta chains. Every entry covers one CDR3 protein and lists the most common genes and DNA from its rows. These V and J calls are TCRdb output, not the study's own analysis. The sample profile shows roughly 400,000 distinct CDR3 sequences; approximately 42% of them were found once. Under 9% of the sample belongs to the ten largest clones.

V has 3 bases trimmed and J has 5 bases trimmed; junction bases matching no gene number 7. The CDR3 covers 15 residues, taking in both the cysteine and the phenylalanine. Left in the record is the CDR3 DNA by itself, 45 bases read in frame from the first base. CDR1 and CDR2 were assigned from the germline V gene as SGDLS and YYNGEE. In this chain, TRBV9 is recombined with TRBJ2-1; 8 bases in the middle match TRBD1. The TCR was taken from a girl aged 2 to 9 with multiple sclerosis. Input material: blood. Here the CDR3 is given as CASSERDRGNNEQFF. The base sequence is TGTGCCAGCAGCGAACGAGACAGGGGAAACAATGAGCAGTTCTTC.